Listed here is a single TCR beta chain. Antigen: not known. The sample originates from a study of siplizumab effects on memory and regulatory T cells. Only in-frame clones appear in the TCRdb table, and some are missing; sequencing was by immunoSEQ multiplex PCR. Of some 99,000 clones in the sample, around 90% were seen once. Notes on the study in general: In siplizumab cultures, the suppressive function of proliferating Tregs remained unconfirmed. Naive T cells apparently outstripped memory cells in diversity and seemed major alloresponse contributors. Few alloreactive clones mapped to unstimulated subsets.

Germline CDR1 is LNHDA and CDR2 is SQIVND (reference sequence). Trimming cost V 10 bases and J 2 bases; bases outside gene matches: 11. The CDR3 is 15 residues long. The sequencing input was Tregs sorted from blood. The chain carries TRBV19 and TRBJ2-3; TRBD2 matches at 8 bases. The TCR was taken from a human donor in good health. In nucleotides, the CDR3 is TGTGCCACCCATGGGGGGACTAGGGTCACAGATACGCAGTATTTT. Its protein product is CATHGGTRVTDTQYF.